The present T cell receptor (beta chain) was sequenced within a study of human T cells and chemical hapten exposure. TCRdb processed the RACE reads anew with MiXCR; each CDR3 protein has one entry. Altogether roughly 38,000 distinct CDR3 sequences are present, 9.5% to 15% being singletons, with the ten largest covering 4.5% to 6%. This CDR3 region has 14 residues. Trimming removed 5 bases at V and 0 bases at J, with 8 bases between. CDR1 is SGHAT, CDR2 FQNNGV, per germline. Documented time point: pre-sensitization, week 0. Sample treatment: therapeutic diphenylcyclopropenone sensitization with weekly scalp DPC.

The source is a woman aged 25-40 years with alopecia areata. Some clones in this sample may be carry-over from other donors' samples. The chain links TRBV11-2 to TRBJ2-4; D is possibly TRBD2 (5 bases). The sequences come from whole blood, collected in connection with sensitization to the hapten diphenylcyclopropenone (DPC). The CDR3 region is CASSDGLAKNIQYF. CDR3 nucleotides: TGTGCCAGCAGCGATGGACTAGCCAAAAACATTCAGTACTTC.